The present T cell receptor (beta chain) was sequenced within a study of blood T cell repertoires in COVID-19. Study-level information: PBMCs, B-cell-depleted T cells, or T cells provided the cDNA or gDNA that made up the material.

Original processing methods: Estimation of nucleated cell counts relied on the amplification of reference gene primers. Sequenced by immunoSEQ multiplex PCR; TCRdb stores in-frame clones only, minus some. V, J and clone size derive from that table, while D and trimming were established from the DNA sequence. The sample lists roughly 330,000 clones, roughly 90% seen once, with around 4% in the top ten. CDR3 size: 16 residues. The V gene's germline CDR1 is MNHEY and CDR2 SVGEGT. J lost 6 bases, V lost 0 bases, and 5 bases had no gene match. V is TRBV6-2 or TRBV6-3 and J is TRBJ2-1; TRBD2 matches 10 bases. Source material: peripheral blood. The TCR sequence derives from a woman aged 45 to 65 with active or convalescent COVID-19. Written as DNA, the CDR3 is TGTGCCAGCAGTTACTCGGAGCGGGGGGGCATCAATGAGCAGTTCTTC. Its translation: CASSYSERGGINEQFF.